The clone carrying this TCR beta chain was seen a few times. Antigen: not known. The data derive from a study of cytomegalovirus exposure and HLA in healthy donors. Broader study findings: It was reported that TCR beta sequences correctly inferred the HLA-A and HLA-B alleles for most subjects. Common viral pathogens seemed, in a later analysis, to connect with several of the most significant clusters.

Deletions cut 9 bases from V and 2 bases from J, with 17 bases between. The CDR3 contains 15 residues. Germline V gene lookup returns CDR1 LNHDA and CDR2 SQIVND (reference sequence). This PCR relied on a set of 60 Vbeta primers and 13 Jbeta primers. Data came from immunoSEQ multiplex PCR; TCRdb stores just in-frame clones and leaves some out. The table shows some 120,000 clones, with about 70% occurring only once. The sequence was collected from a woman between 35 and 50 years old in good health and CMV-seropositive. The chain has TRBV19 and TRBJ2-1; D perhaps matches TRBD2 (7 bases). The sequenced sample consisted of PBMCs. CDR3 sequence reads: CASTKGGVTYNEQFF. CDR3 nucleotide sequence: TGTGCCAGCACCAAGGGGGGGGTCACCTACAATGAGCAGTTCTTC.